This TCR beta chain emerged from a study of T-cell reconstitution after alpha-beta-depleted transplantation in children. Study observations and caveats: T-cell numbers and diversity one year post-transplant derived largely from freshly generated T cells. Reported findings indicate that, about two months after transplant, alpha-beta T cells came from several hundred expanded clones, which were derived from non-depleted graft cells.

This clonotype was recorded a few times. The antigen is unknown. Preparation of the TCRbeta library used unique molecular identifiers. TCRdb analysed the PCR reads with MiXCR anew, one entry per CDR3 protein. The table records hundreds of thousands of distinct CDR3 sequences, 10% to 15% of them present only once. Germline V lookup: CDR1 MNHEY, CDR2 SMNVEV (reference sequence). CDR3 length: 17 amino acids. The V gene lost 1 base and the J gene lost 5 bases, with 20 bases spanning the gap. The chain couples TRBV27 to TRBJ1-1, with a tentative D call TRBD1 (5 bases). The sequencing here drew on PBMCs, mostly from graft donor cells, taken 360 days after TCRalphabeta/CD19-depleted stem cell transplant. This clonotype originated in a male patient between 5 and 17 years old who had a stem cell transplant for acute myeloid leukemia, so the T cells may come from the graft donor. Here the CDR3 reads CASSLLGTPGMLTEAFF. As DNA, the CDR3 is TGTGCCAGCAGTTTATTAGGGACTCCGGGAATGTTGACTGAAGCTTTCTTT.